The next 29 T cell receptor beta chains were all read from a single sample in a study of Ad26.COV2.S vaccination and SARS-CoV-2 variants. Sequenced by immunoSEQ multiplex PCR; TCRdb stores in-frame clones only, minus some. The sample comprises 440,000 or so clones, 80% to 90% of which are singletons, and 1.7% rests with the top ten. Treatment noted: approximately 18 received Ad26.COV2.S at low or high dose, single or two shots; several received placebo; per-sample allocation not given. Collection of the samples took place on day 63 after the first injection of vaccine or placebo. Sequenced here: peripheral blood, sampled in a trial of Ad26.COV2.S vaccine versus placebo. These receptors were collected from a person aged 18-65 years who received the Ad26.COV2.S COVID-19 vaccine or a placebo.

This sequence joins TRBV6-9 and TRBJ2-2, with a tentative D call TRBD1 (5 bases). This CDR3 spans 14 amino acids. Trimming pared 3 bases from V and 7 bases from J, leaving 12 bases between. The germline V gene encodes CDR1 MNHGY and CDR2 SVAAGI. The CDR3: CASSYPPQGGELFF. Here the CDR3 DNA reads TGTGCCAGCAGTTACCCCCCGCAGGGCGGGGAGCTGTTTTTT.

The genes are TRBV21-1 and TRBJ2-3; the table's D gene call, TRBD2, was not cross checked with the DNA. TRBV21-1 is given as a pseudogene. The CDR3 contains 16 residues. The CDR3 loop is CASRAGTLIFTDTQYF. The CDR3 DNA reads as TGTGCCAGCAGGGCCGGGACTCTGATTTTCACAGATACGCAGTATTTT.

CDR3 coding DNA: TGTGCCTGGAATTCGGGACTAGCGGGAGATGAGCAGTTCTTC. This translates into CAWNSGLAGDEQFF. The rearrangement joins TRBV30 to TRBJ2-1, with TRBD2 identical over 14 bases. V was clipped by 4 bases and J by 8 bases; unmatched bases: 4. In germline, CDR1 is GTSNPN, CDR2 SVGIG (reference sequence). The CDR3 runs to 14 residues. The whole variable domain, filled in from reference TRBV30 and TRBJ2-1, reads SQTIHQWPATLVQPVGSPLSLECTVEGTSNPNLYWYRQAAGRGLQLLFYSVGIGQISSEVPQNLSASRPQDRQFILSSKKLLLSDSGFYLCAWNSGLAGDEQFFGPGTRLTVL.

The J gene is TRBJ1-2, the V gene TRBV6-5; TRBD1 is a possible D gene (6 bases). The CDR3 covers 15 residues. V was cut by 11 bases and J by 3 bases, with 22 bases left in between. CDR1 and CDR2 from the germline V gene are MNHEY and SVGAGI. The CDR3: CASDVVGGGYYGYTF. CDR3 sequence (DNA): TGTGCCTCTGACGTCGTGGGGGGCGGCTACTATGGCTACACCTTC.

The rearrangement uses TRBV5-1 and TRBJ2-1; TRBD2 aligns across 10 bases. There are 17 residues in the CDR3. The junction had 11 bases not matched to a gene; V was cut back by 0 bases and J by 8 bases. CDR1 SGHRS and CDR2 YFSETQ come from the germline V gene. This chain's CDR3 is CASSLAPLAGIFDEQFF. DNA for the CDR3: TGCGCCAGCAGCTTGGCCCCACTAGCGGGGATTTTTGATGAGCAGTTCTTC.

The CDR3: CASSESWSYNEQFF. CDR3 nucleotides: TGCGCCAGCAGTGAGTCTTGGTCCTACAATGAGCAGTTCTTC. The genes are TRBV10-1 and TRBJ2-1; D is uncertain. Per the germline V gene, CDR1 is WNHNN and CDR2 is SYGVQD (reference sequence). This CDR3 comprises 14 residues. Trimming shortened V by 0 bases and J by 1 base, and 4 bases separated the two germline ends.

This chain links TRBV11-2 with TRBJ1-4, with 8 bases lining up with TRBD1. There are 17 residues in the CDR3. Germline V gene data show CDR1 as SGHAT and CDR2 as FQNNGV. The trim removed 5 bases at V and 0 bases at J, leaving 8 bases unmatched. The CDR3 DNA reads TGTGCCAGCAGCAATAGACAGGGGCGGCCAACTAATGAAAAACTGTTTTTT. Its protein product is CASSNRQGRPTNEKLFF. Together with reference TRBV11-2 and TRBJ1-4, the CDR3 gives the full variable domain: EAGVAQSPRYKIIEKRQSVAFWCNPISGHATLYWYQQILGQGPKLLIQFQNNGVVDDSQLPKDRFSAERLKGVDSTLKIQPAKLEDSAVYLCASSNRQGRPTNEKLFFGSGTQLSVL.

This clone was counted a single time. At the DNA level, this CDR3 is encoded by other sequences in the same sample as well. The chain uses TRBV12-3 or TRBV12-4 and TRBJ1-2, with D hard to call. This CDR3 is built from 13 residues. Trimming took off 1 base at V and 2 bases at J, with 5 bases between the two ends. The CDR3 nucleotides read TGTGCCAGCAGTTTAGGGAGCAACTATGGCTACACCTTC. Translating gives CASSLGSNYGYTF.

The V call is TRBV15, the J call TRBJ1-3; D is unclear. The CDR3 covers 16 residues. The V end was cut by 0 bases, the J end by 0 bases, with 9 bases between. Germline V lookup: CDR1 LNHNV, CDR2 YYDKDF (reference sequence). CDR3 amino acids: CATSRDPGLSGNTIYF. In DNA form, the CDR3 reads TGTGCCACCAGCAGAGATCCAGGCCTCTCTGGAAACACCATATATTTT.

The genes are TRBV13 and TRBJ1-3, with D hard to call. The CDR3 is 16 amino acids. The germline gives CDR1 PRHDT, CDR2 FYEKMQ (reference sequence). The V end lost 0 bases, the J end lost 4 bases, and 13 bases lay between the germline ends. CDR3 nucleotide sequence: TGTGCCAGCAGCTTAGGCGGCCGACCGGACGGAAACACCATATATTTT. It translates to CASSLGGRPDGNTIYF.

V and J are TRBV14 and TRBJ1-3; D not resolved. V lost 0 bases, J lost 0 bases, and 12 bases lay in between. In germline, CDR1 is SGHDN, CDR2 FVKESK. The CDR3 is made up of 17 amino acids. CDR3 residues: CASSQDLASPSGNTIYF. In DNA, the CDR3 is TGTGCCAGCAGCCAAGATCTTGCTAGTCCCTCTGGAAACACCATATATTTT.

The J gene is TRBJ2-2, the V gene TRBV7-9, with no clear D. The CDR3 extends over 15 amino acids. Germline CDR1 is SEHNR and CDR2 is FQNEAQ (reference sequence). V was cut by 3 bases and J by 3 bases, with 11 bases left in between. The CDR3 sequence is CASSLGSADTGELFF. CDR3 coding DNA: TGTGCCAGCAGCTTGGGGTCAGCAGACACCGGGGAGCTGTTTTTT.

The chain uses TRBV7-2 and TRBJ2-4; TRBD1 might be the D (7 bases). The CDR3 is 15 residues long. From germline, CDR1 is SGHTA and CDR2 FQGNSA. Trimming removed 5 bases from V and 10 bases from J, with 21 bases in between. In DNA, the CDR3 is TGTGCCAGCAGCGTAGGAGGGACAGCAAGTTATATTCAGTACTTC. It codes for CASSVGGTASYIQYF. Looking up the rest from reference TRBV7-2 and TRBJ2-4 gives the full variable domain: GAGVSQSPSNKVTEKGKDVELRCDPISGHTALYWYRQSLGQGLEFLIYFQGNSAPDKSGLPSDRFSAERTGGSVSTLTIQRTQQEDSAVYLCASSVGGTASYIQYFGAGTRLSVL.

The rearrangement joins TRBV18 to TRBJ1-5; no firm D call. Per the germline V gene, CDR1 is KGHSH and CDR2 is LQKENI. This CDR3 has 15 residues. Trimming cost V 3 bases and J 3 bases, with 12 bases left between them. The CDR3 nucleotides read TGTGCCAGCTCACCGAGGCGCGGGTTCAATCAGCCCCAGCATTTT. Translating it yields CASSPRRGFNQPQHF.

This rearrangement joins TRBV5-1 to TRBJ2-3; TRBD1 is a possible D gene (5 bases). V lost 4 bases to trimming and J lost 2 bases, with 8 bases between them. The germline V gene encodes CDR1 SGHRS and CDR2 YFSETQ. This CDR3 is built from 13 residues. The CDR3 sequence: CASSGASTDTQYF. CDR3 nucleotides: TGCGCCAGCAGCGGGGCGTCCACAGATACGCAGTATTTT.

This sequence joins TRBV4-1 and TRBJ1-5; D is uncertain. The CDR3 consists of 16 residues. The V gene lost 4 bases and the J gene lost 4 bases, with 17 bases spanning the gap. The germline gives CDR1 MGHRA, CDR2 YSYEKL. CDR3 sequence (DNA): TGCGCCAGCAGCCCTTCACAGCGACGCTCGAATCAGCCCCAGCATTTT. This gives the protein CASSPSQRRSNQPQHF.

The chain joins TRBV19 to TRBJ2-1; 9 bases line up with TRBD1. From germline, CDR1 is LNHDA and CDR2 SQIVND (reference sequence). J gave up 8 bases and V 3 bases, and 14 bases lay outside the gene matches. The CDR3 runs to 17 residues. The CDR3 reads CASSILGQGSTMDEQFF. The CDR3 DNA is TGTGCCAGTAGTATTTTGGGACAGGGCAGTACCATGGATGAGCAGTTCTTC.

The rearrangement links TRBV2 to TRBJ2-1; no definite D call. This CDR3 has 13 residues. Germline-derived CDR1 and CDR2 are SNHLY and FYNNEI. V was clipped by 4 bases and J by 6 bases, with 10 bases between them. The CDR3 is CASSGGRVNEQFF. The DNA for the CDR3 is TGTGCCAGCAGTGGAGGCCGTGTCAATGAGCAGTTCTTC.

The genes are TRBV18 and TRBJ2-2; D gene uncertain. The length of the CDR3 is 13 residues. Trimming stripped 4 bases from V and 6 bases from J, with 9 bases between. The germline gives CDR1 KGHSH, CDR2 LQKENI. CDR3 in DNA: TGTGCCAGCTCACTACTAAATCCCGGGGAGCTGTTTTTT. It is translated as CASSLLNPGELFF.

This clone was counted a single time. J is TRBJ2-5 and V is TRBV5-1; 16 bases align to TRBD2. This CDR3 is built from 20 residues. V lost 1 base, J lost 4 bases, and 13 bases stayed unmatched. Per germline, CDR1 SGHRS and CDR2 YFSETQ. CDR3 DNA sequence: TGCGCCAGCAGCTTGAATCCCCAGGGACTAGCGGGGGGGCGAGGAGAGACCCAGTACTTC. Translation gives CASSLNPQGLAGGRGETQYF.

The chain couples TRBV3-1 (or the pseudogene TRBV3-2) to TRBJ2-7; D possibly matches TRBD1 or TRBD2 (6 bases each). V lost 4 bases and J lost 7, with 17 bases in between. Germline loops: CDR1 LGHDT, CDR2 YNNKEL (reference sequence). This CDR3 region has 14 residues. The CDR3 DNA reads as TGTGCCAGCAGCCCCCTTTCGGGGGCTAGGGAGCAGTACTTC. This sequence encodes CASSPLSGAREQYF.

V and J are TRBV6-1 and TRBJ2-3; D gene unclear. V lost 0 bases and J lost 5, with 9 bases in between. Germline V gene lookup returns CDR1 MNHNS and CDR2 SASEGT. The CDR3 totals 14 residues. CDR3 DNA: TGTGCCAGCAGTGAAGCAGTAGTTCTAGATACGCAGTATTTT. It encodes CASSEAVVLDTQYF.

The chain is built from TRBV30 and TRBJ1-2; no definite D call. The CDR3 is 11 residues long. The germline gives CDR1 GTSNPN, CDR2 SVGIG (reference sequence). With 0 bases removed from V and 8 bases from J, the gap between germline ends came to 7 bases. The CDR3 DNA sequence: TGTGCCTGGAGTGTGGGCGTGGGCTACACCTTC. Residues: CAWSVGVGYTF.

CDR3 DNA sequence: TGTGCCAGCAGCGTAGAGGGACAGAGGGGCACTGAAGCTTTCTTT. Its protein is CASSVEGQRGTEAFF. The chain joins TRBV9 to TRBJ1-1; 7 positions agree with TRBD1. V shed 0 bases and J 4 bases; nucleotides not matched to a gene: 6. CDR1 and CDR2 from the germline V gene are SGDLS and YYNGEE. The CDR3 contains 15 residues.

V and J are TRBV7-2 and TRBJ2-6, with a tentative D call TRBD1 (6 bases). The CDR3 contains 16 residues. Germline lookup yields CDR1 SGHTA and CDR2 FQGNSA. V lost 3 bases, J lost 4 bases, and 13 bases lay in between. The CDR3, as DNA: TGTGCCAGCAGCTTCACCACAGGGACCGGGGCCAACGTCCTGACTTTC. Protein sequence: CASSFTTGTGANVLTF. Drawing the rest from reference TRBV7-2 and TRBJ2-6, the complete variable domain is GAGVSQSPSNKVTEKGKDVELRCDPISGHTALYWYRQSLGQGLEFLIYFQGNSAPDKSGLPSDRFSAERTGGSVSTLTIQRTQQEDSAVYLCASSFTTGTGANVLTFGAGSRLTVL.

The chain links TRBV6-5 to TRBJ1-1; a weak D match, TRBD1 (5 bases). Per the germline V gene, CDR1 is MNHEY and CDR2 is SVGAGI. CDR3 size: 13 residues. V was shortened by 7 bases and J by 1 base, with 10 bases between the two germline ends. The CDR3 sequence: CASNGGANTEAFF. For the CDR3, the DNA is TGTGCCAGCAACGGTGGGGCGAACACTGAAGCTTTCTTT.

V gene TRBV18 combines with J gene TRBJ1-5, with D perhaps TRBD1 (6 bases). The length of the CDR3 is 14 residues. Germline V gene sequence: CDR1 KGHSH, CDR2 LQKENI. The V gene lost 11 bases and the J gene lost 2 bases, with 16 bases spanning the gap. CDR3 loop: CAAADSPGNQPQHF. CDR3 sequence (DNA): TGTGCCGCGGCGGACAGTCCGGGCAATCAGCCCCAGCATTTT.

This rearrangement joins TRBV6-6 to TRBJ2-7; D unclear. The V gene's germline CDR1 is MNHNY and CDR2 SVGAGI (reference sequence). V was pared by 2 bases and J by 3 bases, with 14 bases between. There are 15 residues in the CDR3. The chain's CDR3 is CASSYAGSTFYEQYF. CDR3 DNA: TGTGCCAGCAGTTACGCTGGCAGTACCTTCTACGAGCAGTACTTC.

This sequence joins TRBV6-2 or TRBV6-3 and TRBJ2-7; unclear D gene. The CDR3 contains 13 residues. Germline V CDR1 and CDR2: MNHEY, SVGEGT. The V end lost 3 bases, the J end lost 6 bases, and 12 bases lay between the germline ends. The CDR3 region has the DNA TGTGCCAGCAGTTATAATGTCCAGACCGAGCAGTACTTC. It codes for CASSYNVQTEQYF.